In this sample, the clone carrying this T cell receptor beta chain turned up many times. Its antigen is currently unknown. The record originates from a study of post-analysis software for immune sequencing data. At the level of the study: The courses of disease that were included comprised relapsing-remitting, secondary progressive and progressive-relapsing multiple sclerosis.

Unique molecular identifiers were carried by the TCR beta cDNA libraries. Each sample of roughly 0.95 to 10 million input T cells yielded around 500,000 cDNA molecules, so each molecule approximated one T cell. Each CDR3 protein is one row after TCRdb ran MiXCR on the PCR reads. The table has some 800,000 distinct CDR3 sequences, 40% to 55% seen once. Germline CDR1 is SGHNT and CDR2 is YENEEA. V was pared by 2 bases and J by 0 bases, with 13 bases between. The CDR3 is made up of 16 amino acids. The study, taken as a whole, reports: Five or six TRBV segments, TRBV5-6, TRBV5-1 and TRBV20-1 among them, were found more frequent in patients than controls. Significantly lower normalized Chao1 diversity was seen in multiple sclerosis patients than in controls.

The TCR comes from a girl aged 10-17 years with multiple sclerosis. The chain employs TRBV11-3 and TRBJ1-1, with D uncertain. The sequenced material came from blood. Here the CDR3 DNA reads TGTGCCAGCAGCTTACTACCGGCAGGATTGAACACTGAAGCTTTCTTT. Encoded protein: CASSLLPAGLNTEAFF.